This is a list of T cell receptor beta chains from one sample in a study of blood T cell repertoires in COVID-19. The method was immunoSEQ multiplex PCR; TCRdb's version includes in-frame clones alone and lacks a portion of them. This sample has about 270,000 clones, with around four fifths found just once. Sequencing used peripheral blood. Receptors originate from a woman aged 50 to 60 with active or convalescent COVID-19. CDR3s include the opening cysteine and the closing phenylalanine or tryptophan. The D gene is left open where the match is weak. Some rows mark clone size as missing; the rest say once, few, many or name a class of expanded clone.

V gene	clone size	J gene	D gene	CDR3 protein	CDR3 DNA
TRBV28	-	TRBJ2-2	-	CASMPNGRGDTGELFF	TGTGCCAGCATGCCTAATGGCAGGGGAGACACCGGGGAGCTGTTTTTT
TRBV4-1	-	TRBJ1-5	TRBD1	CASSQGQGANNQPQHF	TGCGCCAGCAGCCAGGGACAGGGGGCCAACAATCAGCCCCAGCATTTT
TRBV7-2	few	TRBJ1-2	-	CASSPANYGYTF	TGTGCCAGCAGCCCTGCGAACTATGGCTACACCTTC
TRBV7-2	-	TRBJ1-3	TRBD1	CASSLTGQTIGNTIYF	TGTGCCAGCAGCTTAACGGGACAGACTATCGGAAACACCATATATTTT
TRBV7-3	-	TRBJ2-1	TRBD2	CASSLKRGNYNEQFF	TGTGCCAGCAGCTTAAAGCGGGGAAACTACAATGAGCAGTTCTTC
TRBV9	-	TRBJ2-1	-	CASGTYIYNEQFF	TGTGCCAGCGGGACTTACATCTACAATGAGCAGTTCTTC
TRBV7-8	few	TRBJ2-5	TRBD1	CASSVDREETQYF	TGTGCCAGCAGCGTGGACAGGGAAGAGACCCAGTACTTC
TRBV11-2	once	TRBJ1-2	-	CASSAVRGPPSYTF	TGTGCCAGCAGCGCAGTCAGGGGACCGCCATCCTACACCTTC
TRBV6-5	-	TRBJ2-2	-	CASSPDGEVGELFF	TGTGCCAGCAGTCCGGACGGGGAGGTGGGGGAGCTGTTTTTT
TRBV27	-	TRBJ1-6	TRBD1	CASSRTGLPSSYNSPLHF	TGTGCCAGCAGCCGGACAGGGCTTCCGAGCTCCTATAATTCACCCCTCCACTTT
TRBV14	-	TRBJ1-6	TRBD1	CASSPSTGPSSYNSPLHF	TGTGCCAGCAGCCCTTCGACAGGGCCCAGCTCCTATAATTCACCCCTCCACTTT